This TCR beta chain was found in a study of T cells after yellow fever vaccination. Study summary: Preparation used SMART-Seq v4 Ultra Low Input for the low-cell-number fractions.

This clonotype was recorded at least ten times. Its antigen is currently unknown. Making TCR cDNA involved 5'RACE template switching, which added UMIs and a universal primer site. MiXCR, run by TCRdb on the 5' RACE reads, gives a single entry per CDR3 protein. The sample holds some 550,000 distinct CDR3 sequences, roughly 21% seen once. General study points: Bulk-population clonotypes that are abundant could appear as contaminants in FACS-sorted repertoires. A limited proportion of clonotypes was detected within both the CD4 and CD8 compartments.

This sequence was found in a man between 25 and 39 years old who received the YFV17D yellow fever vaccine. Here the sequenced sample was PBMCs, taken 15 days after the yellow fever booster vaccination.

This CDR3 is CASRLAGGYNEQFF. The CDR3 nucleotides read TGTGCCAGCAGGCTAGCGGGAGGTTACAATGAGCAGTTCTTC. The chain carries TRBV25-1 and TRBJ2-1; TRBD2 agrees at 11 bases. J gave up 4 bases and V 6 bases, and 2 bases lay outside the gene matches. Germline V gene sequence: CDR1 MGHDK, CDR2 SYGVNS. CDR3 length equals 14 residues.